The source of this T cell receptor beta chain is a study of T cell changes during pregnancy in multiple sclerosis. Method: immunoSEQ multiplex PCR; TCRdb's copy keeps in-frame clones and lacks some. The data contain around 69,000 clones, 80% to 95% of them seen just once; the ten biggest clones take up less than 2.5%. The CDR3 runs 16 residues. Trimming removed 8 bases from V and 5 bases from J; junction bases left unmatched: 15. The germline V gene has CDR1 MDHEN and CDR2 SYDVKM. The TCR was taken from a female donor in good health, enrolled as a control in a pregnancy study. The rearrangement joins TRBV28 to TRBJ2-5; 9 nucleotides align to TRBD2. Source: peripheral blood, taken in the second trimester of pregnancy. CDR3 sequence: CASRQGKAGGPETQYF. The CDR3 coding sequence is TGTGCCAGCCGACAAGGCAAGGCGGGAGGGCCGGAGACCCAGTACTTC.